The clone carrying this TCR beta chain has a count of ten or more. Antigen unknown. What was amplified from RNA transcripts were TCR beta CDR3 regions. With the HTBI primer set, the TCR CDR3 went through a first round of RT-PCR. TCRdb independently ran MiXCR on the multiplex PCR reads; one entry per CDR3 protein. The sample shows about 160,000 distinct CDR3 sequences, roughly 10% of them seen only once. The sample is drawn from a study of T cells in Graves' hyperthyroidism and ophthalmopathy. Study-level results: Before onset, ophthalmopathy was predicted by the model a median around 6 months earlier.

Sequenced material: blood. This sequence was found in a woman aged 18-29 years with Graves' hyperthyroidism that later progressed to Graves' ophthalmopathy.

CDR3 residues: CASSQEDPSGFSTDTQYF. The CDR3 coding sequence is TGTGCCAGCAGCCAAGAAGACCCTAGCGGGTTTAGCACAGATACGCAGTATTTT. The V call is TRBV14, the J call TRBJ2-3, with 8 bases aligning to TRBD2. Germline CDR1 is SGHDN and CDR2 is FVKESK. The CDR3 is 18 residues long. V lost 0 bases and J lost 0; bases outside the gene matches: 8.